This T cell receptor (beta chain) is drawn from a study of immune evolution from preneoplasia to lung adenocarcinoma. Study information: HLA loss of heterozygosity: roughly 7.5% AIS, about 15% MIA, approximately 31% ADC, none AAH.

TCRdb keeps only in-frame clones here, not all; method: immunoSEQ multiplex PCR. The sample lists 39,000 or so clones, around 80% occurring once. The CDR3 sequence is 16 residues long. The V and J ends lost 5 bases and 9 bases, in that order; junction bases with no gene match: 12. Germline V gene sequence: CDR1 SGHAT, CDR2 FQNNGV. The receptor comes from a person aged 55 to 70 with lung adenocarcinoma. Sequencing input: FFPE invasive lung adenocarcinoma tissue. The rearrangement links TRBV11-2 to TRBJ2-1; TRBD2 aligns across 11 bases. CDR3 protein: CASSPSLAGGMGEQFF. The CDR3 region has the DNA TGTGCCAGCAGCCCCAGCTTAGCGGGAGGGATGGGTGAGCAGTTCTTC.